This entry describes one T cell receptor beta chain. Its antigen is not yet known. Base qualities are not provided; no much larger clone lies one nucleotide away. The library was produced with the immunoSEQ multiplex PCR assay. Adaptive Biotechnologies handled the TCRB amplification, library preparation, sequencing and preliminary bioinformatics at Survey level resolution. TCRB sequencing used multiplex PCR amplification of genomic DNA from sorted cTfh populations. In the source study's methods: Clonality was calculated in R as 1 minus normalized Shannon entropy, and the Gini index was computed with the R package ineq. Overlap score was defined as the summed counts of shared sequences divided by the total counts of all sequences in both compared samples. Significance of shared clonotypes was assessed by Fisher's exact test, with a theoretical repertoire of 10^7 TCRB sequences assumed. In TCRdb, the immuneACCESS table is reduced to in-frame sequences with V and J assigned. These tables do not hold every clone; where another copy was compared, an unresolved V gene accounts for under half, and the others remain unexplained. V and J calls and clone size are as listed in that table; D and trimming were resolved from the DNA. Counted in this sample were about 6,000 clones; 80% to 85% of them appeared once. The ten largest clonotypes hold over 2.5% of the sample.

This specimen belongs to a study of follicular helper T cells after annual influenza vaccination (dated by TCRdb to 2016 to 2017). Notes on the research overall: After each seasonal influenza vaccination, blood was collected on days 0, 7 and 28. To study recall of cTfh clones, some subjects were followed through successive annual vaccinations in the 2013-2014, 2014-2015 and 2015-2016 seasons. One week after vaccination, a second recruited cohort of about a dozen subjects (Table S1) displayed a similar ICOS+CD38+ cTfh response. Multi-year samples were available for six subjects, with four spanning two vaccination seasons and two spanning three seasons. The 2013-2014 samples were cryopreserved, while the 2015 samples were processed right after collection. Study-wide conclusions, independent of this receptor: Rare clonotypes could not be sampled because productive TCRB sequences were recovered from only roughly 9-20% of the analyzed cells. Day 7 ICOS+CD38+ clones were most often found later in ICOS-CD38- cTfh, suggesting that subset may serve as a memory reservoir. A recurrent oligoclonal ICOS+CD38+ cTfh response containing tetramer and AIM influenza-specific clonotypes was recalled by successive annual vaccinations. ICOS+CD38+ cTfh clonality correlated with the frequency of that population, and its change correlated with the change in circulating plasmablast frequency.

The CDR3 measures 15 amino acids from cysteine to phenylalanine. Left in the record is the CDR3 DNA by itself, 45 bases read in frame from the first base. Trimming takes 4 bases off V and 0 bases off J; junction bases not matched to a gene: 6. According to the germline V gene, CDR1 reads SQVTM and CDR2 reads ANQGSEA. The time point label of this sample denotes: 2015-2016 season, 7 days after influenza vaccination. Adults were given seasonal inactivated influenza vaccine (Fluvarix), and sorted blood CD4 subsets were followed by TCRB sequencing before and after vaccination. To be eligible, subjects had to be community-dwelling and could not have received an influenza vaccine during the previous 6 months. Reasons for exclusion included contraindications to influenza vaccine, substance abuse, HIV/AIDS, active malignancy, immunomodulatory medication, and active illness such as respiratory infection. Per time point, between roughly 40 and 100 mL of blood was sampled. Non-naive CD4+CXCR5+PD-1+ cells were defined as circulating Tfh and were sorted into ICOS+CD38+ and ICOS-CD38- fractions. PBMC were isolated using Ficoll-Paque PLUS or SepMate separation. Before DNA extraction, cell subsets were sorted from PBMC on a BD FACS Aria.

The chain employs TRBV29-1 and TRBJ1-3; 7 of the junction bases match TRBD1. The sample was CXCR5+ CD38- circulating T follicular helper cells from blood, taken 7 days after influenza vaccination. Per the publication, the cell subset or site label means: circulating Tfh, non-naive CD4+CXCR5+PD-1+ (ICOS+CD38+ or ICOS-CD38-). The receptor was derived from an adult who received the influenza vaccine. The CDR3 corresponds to CSVAGTDSSGNTIYF. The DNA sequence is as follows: TGCAGCGTTGCGGGGACAGACTCCTCTGGAAACACCATATATTTT.